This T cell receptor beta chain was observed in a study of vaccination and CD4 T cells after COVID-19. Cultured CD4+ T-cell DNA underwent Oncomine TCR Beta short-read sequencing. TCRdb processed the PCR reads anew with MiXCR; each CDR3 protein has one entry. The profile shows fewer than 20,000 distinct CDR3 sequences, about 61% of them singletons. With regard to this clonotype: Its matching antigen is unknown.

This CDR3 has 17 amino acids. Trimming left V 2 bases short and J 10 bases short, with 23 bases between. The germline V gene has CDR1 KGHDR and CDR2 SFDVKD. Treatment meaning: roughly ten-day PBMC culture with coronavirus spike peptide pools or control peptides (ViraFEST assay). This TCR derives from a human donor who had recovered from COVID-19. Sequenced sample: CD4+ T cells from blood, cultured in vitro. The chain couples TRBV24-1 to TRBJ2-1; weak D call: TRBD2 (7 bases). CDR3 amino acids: CATSDSPPGGGPREQFF. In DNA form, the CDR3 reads TGTGCCACCAGTGATTCCCCCCCCGGCGGGGGCCCGAGAGAGCAGTTCTTC.